Listed below are T cell receptor beta chains from one sample, sequenced in a study of T-cell reconstitution after alpha-beta-depleted transplantation in children. One entry per CDR3 protein, called by TCRdb with MiXCR from the PCR reads. Of under 850,000 distinct CDR3 sequences listed, about 12% are singletons. Sequenced here: PBMCs, sampled before TCRalphabeta/CD19-depleted stem cell transplant. The receptors here all came from a girl aged 2 to 10 with congenital amegakaryocytic thrombocytopenia, due to receive a stem cell transplant. CDR3s include the opening cysteine and the closing phenylalanine or tryptophan. The D gene is left open where the match is weak. Expanded clones are given a class, and other clones once, few, many or no size at all.

CDR3 protein: CASSLGLPSTDTQYF
CDR3 DNA: TGTGCCAGCAGCTTGGGGCTACCATCCACAGATACGCAGTATTTT
V gene: TRBV7-6
J gene: TRBJ2-3
CDR3 length: 15
clone size: many
D gene: .

CDR3 protein: CSAEGTPDNEKLFF
CDR3 DNA: TGCAGTGCGGAGGGGACGCCTGATAATGAAAAACTGTTTTTT
V gene: TRBV20-1
J gene: TRBJ1-4
CDR3 length: 14
clone size: .
D gene: .

CDR3 protein: CASSFTRRDEQYF
CDR3 DNA: TGTGCCAGCAGTTTCACTCGCAGGGACGAGCAGTACTTC
V gene: TRBV12-3/TRBV12-4
J gene: TRBJ2-7
CDR3 length: 13
clone size: few
D gene: .

CDR3 protein: CASSQGNRAYEQYF
CDR3 DNA: TGCGCCAGCAGCCAGGGGAATAGGGCCTACGAGCAGTACTTC
V gene: TRBV5-1
J gene: TRBJ2-7
CDR3 length: 14
clone size: .
D gene: .

CDR3 protein: CASSLGTLTSYEQYF
CDR3 DNA: TGCGCCAGCAGTTTGGGGACTTTAACCTCCTACGAGCAGTACTTC
V gene: TRBV5-1
J gene: TRBJ2-7
CDR3 length: 15
clone size: .
D gene: .

CDR3 protein: CASTSAGVPDEQYF
CDR3 DNA: TGTGCCAGCACGTCCGCGGGAGTCCCCGACGAGCAGTACTTC
V gene: TRBV2
J gene: TRBJ2-7
CDR3 length: 14
clone size: few
D gene: TRBD2

CDR3 protein: CASSLANFENTGELFF
CDR3 DNA: TGTGCCAGCAGTTTAGCAAATTTCGAAAACACCGGGGAGCTGTTTTTT
V gene: TRBV27
J gene: TRBJ2-2
CDR3 length: 16
clone size: few
D gene: .

CDR3 protein: CSATSGTNTEAFF
CDR3 DNA: TGCAGTGCTACGTCCGGGACGAACACTGAAGCTTTCTTT
V gene: TRBV20-1
J gene: TRBJ1-1
CDR3 length: 13
clone size: many
D gene: .

CDR3 protein: CSAAEQPYEQYF
CDR3 DNA: TGCAGCGCAGCGGAACAACCCTACGAGCAGTACTTC
V gene: TRBV29-1
J gene: TRBJ2-7
CDR3 length: 12
clone size: .
D gene: .

CDR3 protein: CASSKLLKMGQGGQFF
CDR3 DNA: TGTGCCAGCAGCAAACTTCTAAAAATGGGACAGGGCGGGCAGTTCTTC
V gene: TRBV21-1
J gene: TRBJ2-1
CDR3 length: 16
clone size: many
D gene: .

CDR3 protein: CASSPHAVELEQFF
CDR3 DNA: TGTGCCAGCAGCCCCCACGCCGTAGAACTTGAGCAGTTCTTC
V gene: TRBV7-3
J gene: TRBJ2-1
CDR3 length: 14
clone size: few
D gene: .

CDR3 protein: CSAPHWGLARAKNIQYF
CDR3 DNA: TGCAGTGCTCCCCACTGGGGACTAGCGAGAGCCAAAAACATTCAGTACTTC
V gene: TRBV20-1
J gene: TRBJ2-4
CDR3 length: 17
clone size: many
D gene: TRBD2

CDR3 protein: CASSSPTGEKGMNTEAFF
CDR3 DNA: TGTGCCAGCAGCTCCCCGACAGGGGAAAAGGGGATGAACACTGAAGCTTTCTTT
V gene: TRBV11-1
J gene: TRBJ1-1
CDR3 length: 18
clone size: .
D gene: TRBD1

CDR3 protein: CASSLATGDEQYF
CDR3 DNA: TGCGCCAGCAGCTTGGCTACAGGCGACGAGCAGTACTTC
V gene: TRBV5-1
J gene: TRBJ2-7
CDR3 length: 13
clone size: few
D gene: .